The 22 T cell receptor beta chains given below trace back to one sample, sequenced in a study of blood T cell repertoires in COVID-19. Libraries were prepared by immunoSEQ multiplex PCR; TCRdb keeps only in-frame clonotypes and omits some of them. The repertoire holds fewer than 85,000 clones, with about 89% as singletons. Sequencing input: peripheral blood. All receptors come from a middle-aged man with active COVID-19.

The chain recombines TRBV10-3 with TRBJ2-1, with 9 bases fitting TRBD2. J gave up 5 bases and V 0 bases, and 11 bases lay outside the gene matches. CDR1 and CDR2 (germline): ENHRY, SYGVKD. The CDR3 spans 18 residues. Here the CDR3 reads CAISESMVAGVYNNEQFF. The CDR3 coding sequence is TGTGCCATCAGTGAGTCTATGGTAGCGGGAGTTTATAACAATGAGCAGTTCTTC.

The chain recombines TRBV28 with TRBJ2-1; 7 nucleotides align to TRBD2. Germline trimming cut 2 bases from V and 8 bases from J; bases unmatched to any gene: 9. The CDR3 sequence is 15 residues long. In germline, CDR1 is MDHEN, CDR2 SYDVKM. The CDR3 sequence is CASSLIRGLVDEQFF. The CDR3 nucleotides are TGTGCCAGCAGTTTAATCCGTGGACTAGTCGATGAGCAGTTCTTC. Drawing the rest from reference TRBV28 and TRBJ2-1, the complete variable domain is DVKVTQSSRYLVKRTGEKVFLECVQDMDHENMFWYRQDPGLGLRLIYFSYDVKMKEKGDIPEGYSVSREKKERFSLILESASTNQTSMYLCASSLIRGLVDEQFFGPGTRLTVL.

The CDR3 sequence: CAISVGGQETQYF. The CDR3 region has the DNA TGTGCCATTTCAGTGGGAGGCCAAGAGACCCAGTACTTC. The chain recombines TRBV28 with TRBJ2-5, with TRBD2 as a possible D gene (6 bases). The V gene lost 10 bases and the J gene lost 1 base, with 13 bases spanning the gap. Germline V gives CDR1 MDHEN, CDR2 SYDVKM. The CDR3 extends over 13 amino acids.

This clone showed up just a few times. V is TRBV25-1 and J is TRBJ2-7; 9 bases agree with TRBD1. This CDR3 spans 16 amino acids. V shed 5 bases, J shed 3 bases, and the junction held 11 bases outside the gene matches. Per germline, CDR1 MGHDK and CDR2 SYGVNS. CDR3: CASSTKARDRVYEQYF. CDR3 nucleotides: TGTGCCAGCAGTACCAAGGCGCGGGACAGGGTCTACGAGCAGTACTTC.

The CDR3 DNA follows: TGTGCCAGCAGTCGCGGACTAGCGGGGTTCTCTGGGGCCAACGTCCTGACTTTC. This encodes CASSRGLAGFSGANVLTF. This sequence joins TRBV6-6 and TRBJ2-6; the match to TRBD2 covers 12 bases. This CDR3 region has 18 residues. Germline assignment: CDR1 MNHNY and CDR2 SVGAGI (reference sequence). V dropped 5 bases and J dropped 0; count of bases not matched to a gene: 5.

This chain links TRBV6-1 with TRBJ1-1; no definite D call. This CDR3 has 15 residues. The germline CDR1 and CDR2 sequences are MNHNS and SASEGT. V gave up 2 bases and J gave up 1 base, with 11 bases separating them. The CDR3 spells CASSEMWARNTEAFF. The CDR3 DNA sequence: TGTGCCAGCAGTGAAATGTGGGCAAGGAACACTGAAGCTTTCTTT.

The chain links TRBV30 to TRBJ2-3; 11 positions match TRBD2. The ends lost 2 bases at V and 1 base at J; junction bases unmatched: 5. The germline V gene has CDR1 GTSNPN and CDR2 SVGIG (reference sequence). CDR3 length: 16 amino acids. CDR3 sequence: CAWSIRGLAGTDTQYF. In DNA form, the CDR3 reads TGTGCCTGGAGTATTCGGGGACTAGCGGGCACAGATACGCAGTATTTT.

This clone has just a few counts. This CDR3 is CAISESQGSNQPQHF. The CDR3 DNA sequence: TGTGCCATCAGTGAGTCGCAGGGTAGCAATCAGCCCCAGCATTTT. The rearrangement uses TRBV10-3 and TRBJ1-5; TRBD1 might be the D (5 bases). V shed 0 bases and J shed 0 bases, with 6 bases lying between them. The CDR3 consists of 15 residues. Germline values: CDR1 ENHRY, CDR2 SYGVKD.

This chain joins TRBV19 and TRBJ1-4; possible D gene TRBD1, 5 bases. The germline V gene encodes CDR1 LNHDA and CDR2 SQIVND (reference sequence). Trimming pared 2 bases from V and 6 bases from J, leaving 7 bases between. This CDR3 is 13 amino acids long. CDR3 coding DNA: TGTGCCAGTAGTATACAGGGCGATGAAAAACTGTTTTTT. It specifies CASSIQGDEKLFF. Full variable domain (missing parts from reference TRBV19 and TRBJ1-4): DGGITQSPKYLFRKEGQNVTLSCEQNLNHDAMYWYRQDPGQGLRLIYYSQIVNDFQKGDIAEGYSVSREKKESFPLTVTSAQKNPTAFYLCASSIQGDEKLFFGSGTQLSVL.

The gene calls are TRBV6-6 and TRBJ2-3, with D possibly being TRBD2 (6 bases). CDR3 length: 15 residues. V was clipped by 7 bases and J by 2 bases, with 16 bases between them. Germline values: CDR1 MNHNY, CDR2 SVGAGI (reference sequence). The DNA for the CDR3 is TGTGCCAGCACTCTGGCGGGGAGCGACACAGATACGCAGTATTTT. It translates to CASTLAGSDTDTQYF.

This chain links TRBV9 with TRBJ1-2; maybe TRBD1 (6 bases). The length of the CDR3 is 16 residues. Germline CDR1 and CDR2: SGDLS and YYNGEE. Trimming stripped 4 bases from V and 1 base from J, with 17 bases between. CDR3 sequence (DNA): TGTGCCAGCAGCTCCCGGGACATCGCTGATAACTATGGCTACACCTTC. It encodes CASSSRDIADNYGYTF. Together with reference TRBV9 and TRBJ1-2, the CDR3 gives the full variable domain: DSGVTQTPKHLITATGQRVTLRCSPRSGDLSVYWYQQSLDQGLQFLIQYYNGEERAKGNILERFSAQQFPDLHSELNLSSLELGDSALYFCASSSRDIADNYGYTFGSGTRLTVV.

The rearrangement joins TRBV5-6 to TRBJ1-6; no clear D gene. Germline loops: CDR1 SGHDT, CDR2 YYEEEE. There are 15 residues in the CDR3. The V gene lost 2 bases and the J gene lost 7 bases, with 13 bases spanning the gap. This CDR3 reads CASSLYYGRNSPLHF. Here the CDR3 DNA reads TGTGCCAGCAGCTTATATTACGGGAGGAATTCACCCCTCCACTTT.

V and J are TRBV7-9 and TRBJ2-5; D unresolved. The CDR3 runs 13 residues. V was trimmed by 5 bases and J by 5 bases, leaving 12 bases between them. The germline V gene encodes CDR1 SEHNR and CDR2 FQNEAQ (reference sequence). Written as DNA, the CDR3 is TGTGCCAGCAGCGCAGACACCCGGGAGACCCAGTACTTC. The encoded protein is CASSADTRETQYF.

V usage is TRBV2 and J usage is TRBJ2-3, with D possibly matching TRBD2 (6 bases). The CDR3 loop spans 16 amino acids. Germline V gene lookup returns CDR1 SNHLY and CDR2 FYNNEI. The V end was cut by 4 bases, the J end by 1 base, with 15 bases between. The CDR3 DNA is TGTGCCAGCAGTGCAATCGGGGGACCGCGCACAGATACGCAGTATTTT. Translated: CASSAIGGPRTDTQYF.

The chain links TRBV6-5 to TRBJ2-7, with 10 bases that match TRBD1. CDR1 is MNHEY and CDR2 is SVGAGI in the germline V gene. Trimming cost V 5 bases and J 4 bases; bases outside gene matches: 8. This CDR3 contains 15 residues. CDR3 sequence (DNA): TGTGCCAGCAGTAAAACCGGGACAGGGGCTTACGAGCAGTACTTC. Translation: CASSKTGTGAYEQYF.

This chain connects TRBV7-2 to TRBJ2-5, with 7 bases lining up with TRBD2. The CDR3 runs 17 residues. V dropped 5 bases and J dropped 2; count of bases not matched to a gene: 14. Germline V gene lookup returns CDR1 SGHTA and CDR2 FQGNSA. CDR3 loop: CASSPYVGLAVQETQYF. The CDR3 DNA is TGTGCCAGCAGCCCCTACGTCGGGCTAGCGGTACAAGAGACCCAGTACTTC.

This rearrangement joins TRBV5-4 to TRBJ1-2; possibly TRBD1 for D (6 bases). This CDR3 has 11 amino acids. Trimming pared 6 bases from V and 7 bases from J, leaving 10 bases between. The germline V gene has CDR1 SGHNT and CDR2 YYREEE (reference sequence). CDR3 coding DNA: TGTGCCAGCACCGGGGACACTGGCTACACCTTC. It encodes CASTGDTGYTF.

The genes are TRBV7-2 and TRBJ1-2; 10 bases match TRBD1. V shed 4 bases, J shed 4 bases, and the junction held 3 bases outside the gene matches. Germline V lookup: CDR1 SGHTA, CDR2 FQGNSA. This CDR3 has 14 amino acids. This chain's CDR3 is CASSSRTGGYGYTF. Here the CDR3 DNA reads TGTGCCAGCAGCTCACGGACAGGGGGCTATGGCTACACCTTC.

This chain connects TRBV14 to TRBJ2-1, with a possible D match to TRBD2 (5 bases). The CDR3 extends over 15 amino acids. CDR1 SGHDN and CDR2 FVKESK come from the germline V gene. Between the trimmed V and J ends, which lost 4 bases and 9 bases, there was a span of 19 bases. CDR3 sequence: CASSLKLSGLSEQFF. The CDR3 nucleotides are TGTGCCAGCAGCCTAAAACTTTCGGGGTTGAGTGAGCAGTTCTTC.

The chain has TRBV9 and TRBJ1-2; 7 nucleotides line up with TRBD1. Germline V gene lookup returns CDR1 SGDLS and CDR2 YYNGEE. The V and J ends lost 4 bases and 4 bases, in that order; junction bases with no gene match: 4. This CDR3 is 13 amino acids long. CDR3 loop: CASSPGQTYGYTF. CDR3 bases: TGTGCCAGCAGCCCGGGACAGACCTATGGCTACACCTTC.

The V and J genes are TRBV27 and TRBJ2-6; TRBD1 agrees at 7 bases. This CDR3 region has 17 residues. Germline assignment: CDR1 MNHEY and CDR2 SMNVEV (reference sequence). The junction had 11 bases not matched to a gene; V was cut back by 7 bases and J by 2 bases. The CDR3 spells CASTSELGGPGANVLTF. The CDR3 coding sequence is TGTGCCAGCACCTCAGAGTTAGGGGGCCCTGGGGCCAACGTCCTGACTTTC.

A word on this clone: In the same sample, other DNA sequences code for this CDR3. V and J are TRBV18 and TRBJ2-5; 7 bases align to TRBD2. The CDR3 sequence is 13 residues long. V lost 3 bases to trimming and J lost 2 bases; unmatched junction nucleotides: 0. CDR1 is KGHSH and CDR2 is LQKENI in the germline V gene. The CDR3 DNA sequence: TGTGCCAGCTCACCGGGACTACAAGAGACCCAGTACTTC. This translates into CASSPGLQETQYF.